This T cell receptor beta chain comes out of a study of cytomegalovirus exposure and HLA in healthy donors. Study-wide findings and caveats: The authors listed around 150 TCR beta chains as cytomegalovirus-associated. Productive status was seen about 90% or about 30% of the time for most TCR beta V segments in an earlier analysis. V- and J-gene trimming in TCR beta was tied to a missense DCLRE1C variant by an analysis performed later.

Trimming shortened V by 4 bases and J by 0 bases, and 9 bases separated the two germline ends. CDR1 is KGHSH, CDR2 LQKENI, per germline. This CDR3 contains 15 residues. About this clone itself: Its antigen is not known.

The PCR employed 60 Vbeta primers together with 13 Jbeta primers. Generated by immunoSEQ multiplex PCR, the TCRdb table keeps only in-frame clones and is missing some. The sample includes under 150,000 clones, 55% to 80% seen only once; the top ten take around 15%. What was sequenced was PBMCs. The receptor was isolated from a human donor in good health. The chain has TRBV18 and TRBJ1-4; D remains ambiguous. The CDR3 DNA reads TGTGCCAGCTCACTCCAATTTGCAACTAATGAAAAACTGTTTTTT. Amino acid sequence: CASSLQFATNEKLFF. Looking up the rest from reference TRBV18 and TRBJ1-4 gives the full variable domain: NAGVMQNPRHLVRRRGQEARLRCSPMKGHSHVYWYRQLPEEGLKFMVYLQKENIIDESGMPKERFSAEFPKEGPSILRIQQVVRGDSAAYFCASSLQFATNEKLFFGSGTQLSVL.